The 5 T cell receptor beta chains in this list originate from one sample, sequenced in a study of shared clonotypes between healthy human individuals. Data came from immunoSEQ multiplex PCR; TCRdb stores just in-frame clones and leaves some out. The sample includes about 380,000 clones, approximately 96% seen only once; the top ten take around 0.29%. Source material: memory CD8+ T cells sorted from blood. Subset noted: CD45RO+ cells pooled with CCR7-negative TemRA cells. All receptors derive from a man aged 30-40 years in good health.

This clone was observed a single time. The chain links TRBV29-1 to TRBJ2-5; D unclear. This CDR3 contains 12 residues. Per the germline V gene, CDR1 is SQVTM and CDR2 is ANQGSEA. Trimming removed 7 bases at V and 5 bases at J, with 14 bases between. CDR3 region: CSALPSHETQYF. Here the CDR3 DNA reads TGCAGCGCTCTACCTAGTCATGAGACCCAGTACTTC.

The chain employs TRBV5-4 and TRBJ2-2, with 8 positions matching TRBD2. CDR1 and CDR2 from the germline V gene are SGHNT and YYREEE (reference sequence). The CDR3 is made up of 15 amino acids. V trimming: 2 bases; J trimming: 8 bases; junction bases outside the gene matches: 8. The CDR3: CASSLAGVGAGELFF. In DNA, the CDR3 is TGTGCCAGCAGCTTAGCGGGAGTTGGTGCGGGGGAGCTGTTTTTT. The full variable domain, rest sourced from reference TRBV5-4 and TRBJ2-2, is ETGVTQSPTHLIKTRGQQVTLRCSSQSGHNTVSWYQQALGQGPQFIFQYYREEENGRGNFPPRFSGLQFPNYSSELNVNALELDDSALYLCASSLAGVGAGELFFGEGSRLTVL.

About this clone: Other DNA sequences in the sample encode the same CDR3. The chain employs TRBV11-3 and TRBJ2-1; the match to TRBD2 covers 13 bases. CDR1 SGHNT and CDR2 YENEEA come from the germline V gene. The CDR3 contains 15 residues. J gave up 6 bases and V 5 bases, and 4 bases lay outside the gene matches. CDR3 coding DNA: TGTGCCAGCAGCCTCGGGACTAGCGGGACCAATGAGCAGTTCTTC. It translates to CASSLGTSGTNEQFF.

CDR3 DNA sequence: TGTGCCAGCAGCTTGGCTCCCCTCTCCTACAATGAGCAGTTCTTC. Amino acid sequence: CASSLAPLSYNEQFF. The V and J genes are TRBV5-6 and TRBJ2-1; D gene uncertain. Germline CDR1 and CDR2: SGHDT and YYEEEE. V was trimmed by 0 bases and J by 0 bases, leaving 7 bases between them. This CDR3 has 15 amino acids.

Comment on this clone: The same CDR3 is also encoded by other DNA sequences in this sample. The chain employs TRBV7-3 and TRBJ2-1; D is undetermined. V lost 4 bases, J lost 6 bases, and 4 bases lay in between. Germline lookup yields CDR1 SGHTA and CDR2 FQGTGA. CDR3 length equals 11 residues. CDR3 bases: TGTGCCAGCAGCTCAGGCAATGAGCAGTTCTTC. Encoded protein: CASSSGNEQFF.